This T cell receptor (beta chain) emerged from a study of shared clonotypes between healthy human individuals. CD45RA+ naive and CD45RA-negative memory subsets were separated from CD4+ cells. TCRdb's copy holds only in-frame clones and misses some; the assay was immunoSEQ multiplex PCR. The sample lists some 2 million clones, over 85% occurring once. The TCR comes from a man aged 18 to 30 in good health. The sequencing input was naive CD4+ T cells sorted from blood. Subset: CD45RA+ positively selected.

CDR3 residues: CASSFDGGAYNEQFF. The CDR3 bases are TGTGCCAGCAGTTTCGACGGGGGGGCCTACAATGAGCAGTTCTTC. The chain combines TRBV2 with TRBJ2-1, with 8 positions matching TRBD2. The germline V gene encodes CDR1 SNHLY and CDR2 FYNNEI. The CDR3 sequence is 15 residues long. Losses at the gene ends were 5 bases for V and 2 bases for J; bases not matched to a gene: 5.